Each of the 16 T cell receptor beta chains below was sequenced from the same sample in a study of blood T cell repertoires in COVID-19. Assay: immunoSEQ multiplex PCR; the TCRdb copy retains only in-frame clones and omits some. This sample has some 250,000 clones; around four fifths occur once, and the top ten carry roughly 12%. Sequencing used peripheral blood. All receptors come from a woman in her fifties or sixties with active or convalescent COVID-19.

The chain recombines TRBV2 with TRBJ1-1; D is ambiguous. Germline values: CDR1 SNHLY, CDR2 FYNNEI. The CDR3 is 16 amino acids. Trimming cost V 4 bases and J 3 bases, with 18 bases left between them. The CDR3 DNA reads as TGTGCCAGCAGTGGACCCGGAGGAGGATTCTACACTGAAGCTTTCTTT. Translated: CASSGPGGGFYTEAFF.

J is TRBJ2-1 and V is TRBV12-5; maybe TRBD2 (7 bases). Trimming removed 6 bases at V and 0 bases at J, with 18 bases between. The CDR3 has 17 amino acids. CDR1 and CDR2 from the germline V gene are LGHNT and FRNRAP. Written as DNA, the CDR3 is TGTGCTAGTGGCTGGGGGGGCACAGGGAGCTCCTACAATGAGCAGTTCTTC. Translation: CASGWGGTGSSYNEQFF.

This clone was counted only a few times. DNA for the CDR3: TGCGCCAGCAGCCTCCAACTCCCTGCCTTCTCTGGAAACACCATATATTTT. Amino acid sequence: CASSLQLPAFSGNTIYF. The V call is TRBV4-1, the J call TRBJ1-3, with D unresolved. Germline V gives CDR1 MGHRA, CDR2 YSYEKL. The CDR3 length is 17 residues. The V end was cut by 4 bases, the J end by 0 bases, with 16 bases between.

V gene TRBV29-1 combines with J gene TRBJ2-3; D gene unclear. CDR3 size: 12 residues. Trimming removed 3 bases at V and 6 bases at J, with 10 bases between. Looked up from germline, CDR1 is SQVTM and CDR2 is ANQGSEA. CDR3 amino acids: CSVDKIGDTQYF. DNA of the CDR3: TGCAGCGTTGACAAAATCGGGGATACGCAGTATTTT.

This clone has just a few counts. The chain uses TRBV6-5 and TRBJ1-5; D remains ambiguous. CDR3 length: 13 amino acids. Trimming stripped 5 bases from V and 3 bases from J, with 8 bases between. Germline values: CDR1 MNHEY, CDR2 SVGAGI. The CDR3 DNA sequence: TGTGCCAGCAGTCCAGCGATCAATCAGCCCCAGCATTTT. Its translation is CASSPAINQPQHF.

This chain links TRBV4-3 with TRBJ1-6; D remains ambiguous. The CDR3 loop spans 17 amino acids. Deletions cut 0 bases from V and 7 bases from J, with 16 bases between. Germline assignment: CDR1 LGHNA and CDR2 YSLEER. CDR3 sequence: CASSQDLVKGRNSPLHF. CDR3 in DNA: TGCGCCAGCAGCCAAGATCTTGTGAAAGGGAGGAATTCACCCCTCCACTTT.

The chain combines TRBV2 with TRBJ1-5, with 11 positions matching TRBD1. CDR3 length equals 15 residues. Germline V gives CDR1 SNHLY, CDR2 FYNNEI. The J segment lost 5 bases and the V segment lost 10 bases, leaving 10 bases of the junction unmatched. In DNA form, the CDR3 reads TGTGCCACCGGGACAGGGGGGAGTCCGGATCAGCCCCAGCATTTT. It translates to CATGTGGSPDQPQHF.

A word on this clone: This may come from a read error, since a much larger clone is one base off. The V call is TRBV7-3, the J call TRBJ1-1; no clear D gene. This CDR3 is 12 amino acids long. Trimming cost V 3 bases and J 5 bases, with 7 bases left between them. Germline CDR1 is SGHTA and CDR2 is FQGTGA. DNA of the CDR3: TGTGCCAGCAGCTTGGGGAGGACTGAAGCTTTCTTT. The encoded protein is CASSLGRTEAFF.

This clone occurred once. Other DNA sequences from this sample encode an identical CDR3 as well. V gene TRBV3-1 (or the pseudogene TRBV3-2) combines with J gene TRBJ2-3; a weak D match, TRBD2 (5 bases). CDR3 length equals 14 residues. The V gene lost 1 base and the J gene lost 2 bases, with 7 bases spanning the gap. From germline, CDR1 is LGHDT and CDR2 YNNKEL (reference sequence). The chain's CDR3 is CASSQGGNTDTQYF. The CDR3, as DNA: TGTGCCAGCAGCCAAGGAGGGAACACAGATACGCAGTATTTT.

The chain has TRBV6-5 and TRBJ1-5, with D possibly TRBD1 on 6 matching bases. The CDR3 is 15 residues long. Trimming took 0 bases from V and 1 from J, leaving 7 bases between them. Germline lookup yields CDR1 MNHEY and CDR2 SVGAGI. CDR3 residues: CASSYSDRSNQPQHF. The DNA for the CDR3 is TGTGCCAGCAGTTACTCCGACAGGAGCAATCAGCCCCAGCATTTT.

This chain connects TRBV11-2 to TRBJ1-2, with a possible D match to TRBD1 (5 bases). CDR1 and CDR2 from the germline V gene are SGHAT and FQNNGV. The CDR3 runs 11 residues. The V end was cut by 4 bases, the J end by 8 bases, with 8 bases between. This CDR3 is CASSSGGGYTF. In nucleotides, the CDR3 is TGTGCCAGCAGCTCCGGGGGAGGCTACACCTTC. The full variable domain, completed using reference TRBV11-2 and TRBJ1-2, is EAGVAQSPRYKIIEKRQSVAFWCNPISGHATLYWYQQILGQGPKLLIQFQNNGVVDDSQLPKDRFSAERLKGVDSTLKIQPAKLEDSAVYLCASSSGGGYTFGSGTRLTVV.

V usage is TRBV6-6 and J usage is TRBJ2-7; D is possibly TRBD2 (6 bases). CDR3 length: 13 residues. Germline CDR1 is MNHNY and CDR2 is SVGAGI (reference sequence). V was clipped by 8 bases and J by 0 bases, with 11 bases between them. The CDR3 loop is CASSGGDSYEQYF. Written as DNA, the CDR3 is TGTGCCAGCTCCGGGGGAGACTCCTACGAGCAGTACTTC.

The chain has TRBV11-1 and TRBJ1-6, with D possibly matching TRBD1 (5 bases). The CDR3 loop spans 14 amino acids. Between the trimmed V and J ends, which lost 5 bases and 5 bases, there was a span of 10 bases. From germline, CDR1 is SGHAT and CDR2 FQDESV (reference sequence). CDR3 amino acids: CASSRQTNNSPLHF. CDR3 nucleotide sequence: TGTGCCAGCAGCCGACAGACCAATAATTCACCCCTCCACTTT.

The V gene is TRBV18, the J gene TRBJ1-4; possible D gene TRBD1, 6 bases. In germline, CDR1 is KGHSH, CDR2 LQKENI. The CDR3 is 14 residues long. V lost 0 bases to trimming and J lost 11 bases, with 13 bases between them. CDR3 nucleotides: TGTGCCAGCTCACCACCGGACGGACAGCGGAAACTGTTTTTT. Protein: CASSPPDGQRKLFF.

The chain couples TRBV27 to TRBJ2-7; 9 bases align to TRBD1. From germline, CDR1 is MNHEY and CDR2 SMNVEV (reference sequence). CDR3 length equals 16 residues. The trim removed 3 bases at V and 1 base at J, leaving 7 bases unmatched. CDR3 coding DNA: TGTGCCAGCAGTTTGGTCCACGGGACAGGGTCCTACGAGCAGTACTTC. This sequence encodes CASSLVHGTGSYEQYF.

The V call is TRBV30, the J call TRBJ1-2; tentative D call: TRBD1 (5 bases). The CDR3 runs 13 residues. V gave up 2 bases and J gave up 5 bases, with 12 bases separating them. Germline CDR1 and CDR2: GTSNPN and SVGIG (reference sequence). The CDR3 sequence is CAWSPGRRYGYTF. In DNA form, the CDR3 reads TGTGCCTGGAGTCCAGGGAGGAGGTATGGCTACACCTTC.